This T cell receptor (beta chain) emerged from a study of CD4 T cell repertoires in COVID-19. The overall study: CFSE-low cells expanded roughly 10 days with IL-2, then restimulated with other coronavirus spikes. Findings of the study overall: Between about 7 and 27% of SARS-CoV-2 clonotypes also appeared in SARS-CoV and/or HKU1 spike cultures. Sharing of several most expanded SARS-CoV-2-reactive clonotypes across memory subsets suggested intraclonal diversification.

Trimming removed 4 bases from V and 7 bases from J; junction bases left unmatched: 15. This CDR3 is 16 amino acids long. Germline V gene lookup returns CDR1 MNHNY and CDR2 SVGAGI (reference sequence). This clone was seen once. What it binds is unknown. These memory T cells were uncultured and sequenced directly after ex vivo isolation. Produced via immunoSEQ multiplex PCR; TCRdb's table is partial and in-frame only. This repertoire shows tens of thousands of clones, around 90% found once; its top ten account for around 0.5%. The genes are TRBV6-6 and TRBJ2-7, with TRBD1 matching 8 bases. This clonotype was obtained from a human donor who had COVID-19. Sequencing used central memory CD4+ T cells from blood, obtained before the COVID-19 pandemic. The CDR3 sequence is CASSLGTDQGAWEQYF. CDR3 bases: TGTGCCAGCAGTTTGGGGACCGATCAGGGGGCTTGGGAGCAGTACTTC.